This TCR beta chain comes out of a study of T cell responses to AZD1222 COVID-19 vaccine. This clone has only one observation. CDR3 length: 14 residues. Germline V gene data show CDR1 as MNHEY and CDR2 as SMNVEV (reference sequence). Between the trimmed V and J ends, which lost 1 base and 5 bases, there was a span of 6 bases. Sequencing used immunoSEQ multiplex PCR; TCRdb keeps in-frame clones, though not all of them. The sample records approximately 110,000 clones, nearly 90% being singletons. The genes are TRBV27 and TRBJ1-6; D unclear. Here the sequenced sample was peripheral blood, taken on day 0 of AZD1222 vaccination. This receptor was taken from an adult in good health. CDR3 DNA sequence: TGTGCCAGCAGTTTATGGATTGATAATTCACCCCTCCACTTT. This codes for CASSLWIDNSPLHF.